This note documents a single T cell receptor (beta chain) sequence. The antigen remains unidentified. This record belongs to a study of T cells in localized non-small cell lung cancer. General study points: When the top 100 tumor clones were examined, a median roughly 62 of them also appeared in the adjacent lung, which was paired and uninvolved. Longer overall survival was linked to higher blood T cell density.

This CDR3 spans 15 amino acids. Germline CDR1 SGHRS, CDR2 YFSETQ. V was cut by 3 bases and J by 0 bases, with 10 bases left in between. TCRdb's copy holds only in-frame clones and misses some; the assay was immunoSEQ multiplex PCR. This sample has around 48,000 clones, with 60% to 80% found just once. The specimen comprised peripheral blood, sampled before any cancer treatment. The chain has TRBV5-1 and TRBJ1-3, with D maybe TRBD1 (6 bases). This clonotype originated in a man between 40 and 75 years old with stage I squamous cell lung carcinoma. CDR3 loop: CASSSQGSSGNTIYF. The CDR3 DNA reads TGCGCCAGCAGCTCACAGGGTAGCTCTGGAAACACCATATATTTT.